Below, 2 T cell receptor beta chains from the same sample are listed, as sequenced in a study of beta chain features in type 1 diabetes. Study-wide points: Moderate but significant shortening of TCRB CDR3s was recorded in all four CD4+ subsets from Type 1 diabetes patients.

No antigen is known for these receptors. Every isolated RNA sample was fully reverse transcribed, so sequencing captured expressed TCRB transcripts. Generated by immunoSEQ multiplex PCR, the TCRdb table keeps only in-frame clones and is missing some. Among about 47,000 clones listed, 35% to 55% were seen once. Sequencing input: stem cell memory CD4+ T cells from blood. The receptors stem from a man aged 25 to 40 with type 1 diabetes.

The J gene is TRBJ2-1, the V gene TRBV6-6; 8 bases are a match to TRBD2. The CDR3 is made up of 12 amino acids. Germline V gene lookup returns CDR1 MNHNY and CDR2 SVGAGI (reference sequence). J gave up 12 bases and V 8 bases, and 9 bases lay outside the gene matches. DNA of the CDR3: TGTGCCAGCTCTATTTCCGGGGGGGCGCAGTTCTTC. It encodes CASSISGGAQFF.

This chain links TRBV6-5 with TRBJ2-6; 7 bases match TRBD1. Germline CDR1 is MNHEY and CDR2 is SVGAGI. J gave up 0 bases and V 6 bases, and 2 bases lay outside the gene matches. This CDR3 comprises 15 residues. The CDR3 region is CASRAGGSGANVLTF. The CDR3, as DNA: TGTGCCAGCAGAGCAGGGGGCTCTGGGGCCAACGTCCTGACTTTC.